Listed below are T cell receptor beta chains from one sample, sequenced in a study of neurological immune-mediated disorders. TCRdb recomputed calls from the 5' RACE reads with MiXCR, one row per CDR3 protein. The sample records 25,000 to 30,000 distinct CDR3 sequences, around 6.3% being singletons. The specimen was PBMCs. The source of these receptors is a woman aged 45-65 years in good health. Each CDR3 is given with its conserved first and last residue. The D gene is left open where the match is weak. Rows give clone size only sometimes, using once, few, many, or a class for an expanded clone.

TRBJ2-5,TRBV4-3,many,TRBD1,CASSQDRGQSETQYF,TGCGCCAGCAGCCAAGATCGGGGACAGTCGGAGACCCAGTACTTC
TRBJ1-5,TRBV6-2/TRBV6-3,many,-,CASSYSVGKAYRRPQHF,TGTGCCAGCAGTTACTCCGTCGGCAAGGCTTACCGTCGGCCCCAGCATTTT
TRBJ1-1,TRBV20-1,many,TRBD1,CSAGTGGNTEAFF,TGCAGTGCGGGGACAGGGGGGAACACTGAAGCTTTCTTT
TRBJ2-7,TRBV27,many,-,CASSLKLTYEQYF,TGTGCCAGCAGTTTAAAGCTCACCTACGAGCAGTACTTC
TRBJ1-6,TRBV4-2,many,-,CASSQSDGVSSPLHF,TGTGCCAGCAGCCAATCTGACGGGGTAAGCTCACCCCTCCACTTT
TRBJ1-2,TRBV4-1,many,-,CASSQGRGYTF,TGCGCCAGCAGCCAAGGGCGTGGCTACACCTTC
TRBJ1-6,TRBV27,many,-,CASSLSSGAYNSPLHF,TGTGCCAGCAGTTTGAGCAGCGGGGCTTATAATTCACCCCTCCACTTT
TRBJ2-7,TRBV12-3/TRBV12-4,many,TRBD1,CASALTGGEQYF,TGTGCCAGTGCCCTGACAGGGGGCGAGCAGTACTTC
TRBJ1-4,TRBV7-2,many,-,CASSFSGLTNEKLFF,TGTGCCAGCAGCTTCTCAGGGTTAACTAATGAAAAACTGTTTTTT
TRBJ2-7,TRBV28,many,TRBD2,CASRPGRASEQYF,TGTGCCAGCAGGCCCGGGAGGGCCTCCGAGCAGTACTTC
TRBJ2-7,TRBV12-3/TRBV12-4,many,TRBD2,CASSPTRGLAGALSSYEQYF,TGTGCCAGCAGTCCCACTCGAGGGCTAGCGGGAGCCTTGAGCTCCTACGAGCAGTACTTC
TRBJ2-7,TRBV20-1,many,TRBD1,CSARGQVLSYEQYF,TGCAGTGCTAGGGGACAGGTCTTATCCTACGAGCAGTACTTC
TRBJ1-1,TRBV7-2,many,-,CASSLRTANTEAFF,TGTGCCAGCAGCCTCAGGACTGCGAACACTGAAGCTTTCTTT
TRBJ2-7,TRBV5-1,many,-,CASSLQNEIYEQYF,TGCGCCAGCAGCTTGCAGAATGAGATTTACGAGCAGTACTTC
TRBJ2-7,TRBV14,many,TRBD1,CASSQDWTGGNYEQYF,TGTGCCAGCAGCCAAGATTGGACAGGGGGTAACTACGAGCAGTACTTC
TRBJ1-5,TRBV6-1,-,-,CASRTSGWGNQPQHF,TGTGCCAGCAGGACCTCGGGATGGGGCAATCAGCCCCAGCATTTT
TRBJ1-3,TRBV7-2,many,-,CASSSHRGPSGNTIYF,TGTGCCAGCAGCTCCCACAGAGGGCCCTCTGGAAACACCATATATTTT
TRBJ1-1,TRBV7-2,many,-,CASSFGDRRNTEAFF,TGTGCCAGCAGCTTCGGTGACAGACGGAACACTGAAGCTTTCTTT
TRBJ1-2,TRBV6-1,many,TRBD1,CASSEVTGVVGYTF,TGTGCCAGCAGTGAGGTGACAGGGGTAGTCGGCTACACCTTC
TRBJ2-1,TRBV6-1,-,TRBD2,CSSIGRLADNEQFF,TGTTCCAGCATTGGAAGACTAGCGGACAATGAGCAGTTCTTC
TRBJ1-6,TRBV28,many,-,CASSLDRAYNSPLHF,TGTGCCAGCAGTTTAGACCGTGCCTATAATTCACCCCTCCACTTT
TRBJ2-2,TRBV11-2,many,TRBD2,CASSHQSGRLDTGELFF,TGTGCCAGCAGCCACCAGAGCGGGAGGCTGGACACCGGGGAGCTGTTTTTT
TRBJ2-7,TRBV12-3/TRBV12-4,many,-,CASSSNRGEQYF,TGTGCCAGCAGTTCCAACCGTGGCGAGCAGTACTTC
TRBJ1-1,TRBV7-2,many,-,CASSFQGPNTEAFF,TGTGCCAGCAGCTTTCAGGGCCCCAACACTGAAGCTTTCTTT
TRBJ2-7,TRBV5-1,many,TRBD1,CASSPDPTGGIYEQYF,TGCGCCAGCAGCCCTGACCCGACAGGGGGCATCTACGAGCAGTACTTC
TRBJ1-1,TRBV6-2/TRBV6-3,many,-,CASRITGRMGGTEAFF,TGTGCCAGCAGAATAACAGGGCGCATGGGGGGCACTGAAGCTTTCTTT
TRBJ1-1,TRBV4-1,many,-,CASSQDLRGHSSSEAFF,TGCGCCAGCAGCCAAGACCTACGGGGGCATTCGAGCAGTGAAGCTTTCTTT
TRBJ2-7,TRBV14,many,TRBD1,CASSRSRTGTYEQYF,TGTGCCAGCAGCCGATCCCGGACAGGGACCTACGAGCAGTACTTC
TRBJ2-1,TRBV7-2,few,-,CASSLNAGGYNEQFF,TGTGCCAGCAGCTTAAATGCGGGCGGCTACAATGAGCAGTTCTTC
TRBJ2-5,TRBV28,-,-,CASSLSKRVETQYF,TGTGCCAGCAGTTTAAGCAAAAGGGTAGAGACCCAGTACTTC
TRBJ2-7,TRBV5-1,many,-,CASSLGGAGEQYF,TGCGCCAGCAGCTTGGGCGGAGCTGGGGAGCAGTACTTC
TRBJ1-1,TRBV7-2,many,-,CASSWRAEDTEAFF,TGTGCCAGCAGCTGGCGCGCGGAGGACACTGAAGCTTTCTTT
TRBJ2-7,TRBV6-5,many,TRBD1,CASCTGTGAYEQYF,TGTGCCAGCTGCACCGGGACAGGAGCCTACGAGCAGTACTTC
TRBJ1-2,TRBV5-1,many,-,CASSDFGSNYGYTF,TGCGCCAGCTCCGATTTCGGGAGTAACTATGGCTACACCTTC
TRBJ2-1,TRBV28,many,-,CASSFPPFSYNEQFF,TGTGCCAGCAGTTTCCCCCCGTTCTCCTACAATGAGCAGTTCTTC
TRBJ1-2,TRBV12-3/TRBV12-4,many,-,CASSFSGYGYTF,TGTGCCAGCAGTTTTTCCGGTTATGGCTACACCTTC
TRBJ1-1,TRBV5-1,many,-,CASSLGRTGITEAFF,TGCGCCAGCAGCTTGGGACGCACCGGTATCACTGAAGCTTTCTTT
TRBJ2-1,TRBV12-3/TRBV12-4,many,-,CASTHNYNEQFF,TGTGCCAGCACCCACAACTACAATGAGCAGTTCTTC
TRBJ1-4,TRBV20-1,many,-,CSARGLGHGNEKLFF,TGCAGTGCTAGAGGCCTCGGACACGGAAATGAAAAACTGTTTTTT